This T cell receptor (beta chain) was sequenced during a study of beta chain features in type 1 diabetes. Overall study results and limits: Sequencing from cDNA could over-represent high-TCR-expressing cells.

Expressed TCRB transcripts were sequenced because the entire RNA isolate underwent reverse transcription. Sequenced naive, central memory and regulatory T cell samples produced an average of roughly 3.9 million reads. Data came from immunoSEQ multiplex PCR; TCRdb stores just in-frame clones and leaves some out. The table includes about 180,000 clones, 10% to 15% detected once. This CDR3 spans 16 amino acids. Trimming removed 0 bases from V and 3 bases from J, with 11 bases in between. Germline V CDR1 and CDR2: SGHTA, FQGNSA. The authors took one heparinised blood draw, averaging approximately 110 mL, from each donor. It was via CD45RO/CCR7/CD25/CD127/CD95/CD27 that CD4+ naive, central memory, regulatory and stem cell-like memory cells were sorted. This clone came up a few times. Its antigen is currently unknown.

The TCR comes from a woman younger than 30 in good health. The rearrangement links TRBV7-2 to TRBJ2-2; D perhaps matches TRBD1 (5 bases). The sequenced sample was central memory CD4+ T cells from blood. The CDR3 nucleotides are TGTGCCAGCAGCTTAGCTGCAGGGTATTACACCGGGGAGCTGTTTTTT. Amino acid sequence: CASSLAAGYYTGELFF.